This TCR beta chain originates from a study of STAT5B mutations in CD4+ large granular lymphocyte leukemia. Points from the study as a whole: Main leukemic clonotypes were patient-specific, but about 25% appeared at low frequency elsewhere.

This CDR3 contains 15 residues. Germline V gene lookup returns CDR1 MNHEY and CDR2 SVGAGI. V was pared by 4 bases and J by 1 base, with 13 bases between. This clone has just a few counts. The target antigen is unknown. Clones were read by immunoSEQ multiplex PCR, and TCRdb kept only the in-frame ones, dropping some. The sample holds approximately 32,000 clones, roughly 71% seen once. The specimen was CD4+ T cells from blood buffy coats. The TCR originated in a human donor in good health. The V gene is TRBV6-5, the J gene TRBJ1-1; D possibly corresponds to TRBD1 (6 bases). The CDR3 loop is CASSLSDRGNTEAFF. The CDR3 region has the DNA TGTGCCAGCAGTTTGTCGGACAGAGGGAACACTGAAGCTTTCTTT.